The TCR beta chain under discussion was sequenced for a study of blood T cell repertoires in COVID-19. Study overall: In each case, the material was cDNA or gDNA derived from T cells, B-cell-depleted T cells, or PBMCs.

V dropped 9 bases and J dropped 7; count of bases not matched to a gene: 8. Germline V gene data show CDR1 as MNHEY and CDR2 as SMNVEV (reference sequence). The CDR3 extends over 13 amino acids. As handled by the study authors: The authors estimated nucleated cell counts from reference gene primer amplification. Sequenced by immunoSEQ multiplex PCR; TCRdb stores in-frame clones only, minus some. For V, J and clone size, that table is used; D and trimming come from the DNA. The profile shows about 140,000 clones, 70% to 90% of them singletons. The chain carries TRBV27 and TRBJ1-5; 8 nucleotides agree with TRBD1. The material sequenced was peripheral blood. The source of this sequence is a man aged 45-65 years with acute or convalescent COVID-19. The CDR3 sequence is CASSMDRAQPQHF. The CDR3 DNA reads TGTGCCAGTTCAATGGACAGGGCCCAGCCCCAGCATTTT.